This T cell receptor beta chain was retrieved from a study of blood T cells in healthy people across ages. V gave up 1 base and J gave up 5 bases; unmatched junction bases: 10. Germline V gene data show CDR1 as SGHRS and CDR2 as YFSETQ. There are 16 residues in the CDR3. Sample-barcoded 5' priming and a J-beta primer mix drove a second PCR of about 7 to 11 cycles. Each of the samples gave a minimum of 2.5 million paired-end reads that contained CDR3. TCRdb re-analysed the 5' RACE reads in MiXCR, keeping a single row per CDR3 protein. The table lists 600,000 to 1,000,000 distinct CDR3 sequences, 25% of them singletons, with more than 3% in the top ten. These same records also appear under a second study, on T cells of mothers and their children.

The sequencing sample was made of blood. The rearrangement uses TRBV5-1 and TRBJ1-1; 8 positions agree with TRBD1. This receptor was identified in a boy between 5 and 17 years old in good health. The CDR3: CASSLLTGAMGTEAFF. The CDR3 bases are TGCGCCAGCAGCTTGTTGACAGGGGCAATGGGGACTGAAGCTTTCTTT.